These T cell receptor beta chains were read from a single sample in a study of T cell responses to AZD1222 COVID-19 vaccine. The repertoire was sequenced with immunoSEQ multiplex PCR; TCRdb's copy has only in-frame clones and lacks some. The sample has some 150,000 clones, 92% seen once. The sample consisted of peripheral blood, taken on day 0 of MenACWY control vaccination. These receptors originate from an adult in good health. The CDR3 runs from the conserved cysteine through the conserved F or W. D genes are given only for firm matches. Not every row has a clone size; where given, it reads once, few, many or a size class.

d_call j_call clone_size v_call cdr3_aa cdr3_nt
TRBD2 TRBJ2-1 NA TRBV19 CATSPRLAGYNEQFF TGTGCCACTTCTCCCCGACTAGCGGGATACAATGAGCAGTTCTTC
NA TRBJ2-5 NA TRBV7-2 CASSLARAQETQYF TGTGCCAGCAGCTTAGCGCGCGCTCAAGAGACCCAGTACTTC
TRBD1 TRBJ1-3 NA TRBV18 CASSTTQGAYGNTIYF TGTGCCAGCTCAACCACCCAGGGGGCGTATGGAAACACCATATATTTT
NA TRBJ1-1 NA TRBV30 CAWSVTGTHHEAFF TGTGCCTGGAGTGTTACCGGGACACATCACGAAGCTTTCTTT
TRBD2 TRBJ2-5 once TRBV5-1 CASSPRLAGEETQYF TGCGCCAGCAGCCCCCGGCTAGCGGGAGAAGAGACCCAGTACTTC
NA TRBJ2-1 NA TRBV5-6 CASSFGSFWEQFF TGTGCCAGCAGCTTCGGCAGTTTCTGGGAGCAGTTCTTC
NA TRBJ2-7 NA TRBV6-6 CASSYMFSWGDEQYF TGTGCCAGCAGTTACATGTTTTCCTGGGGTGACGAGCAGTACTTC
NA TRBJ1-2 once TRBV18 CASSPAGTFYGYTF TGTGCCAGCTCACCCGCCGGGACTTTCTATGGCTACACCTTC
NA TRBJ1-1 NA TRBV12-3/TRBV12-4 CASSSSTNTEAFF NA
TRBD1 TRBJ2-3 NA TRBV28 CASSPWTGGSADTQYF TGTGCCAGCAGTCCCTGGACAGGGGGCTCAGCAGATACGCAGTATTTT
NA TRBJ1-6 NA TRBV28 CASMQGQYNSPLHF TGTGCCAGCATGCAGGGACAATATAATTCACCCCTCCACTTT
TRBD2 TRBJ2-1 once TRBV27 CASSFVAGNTNEQFF TGTGCCAGCAGTTTCGTAGCGGGTAATACAAATGAGCAGTTCTTC
NA TRBJ1-1 NA TRBV5-1 CASSLTLNTEAFF TGCGCCAGCAGTTTGACACTGAACACTGAAGCTTTCTTT
NA TRBJ2-1 NA TRBV10-3 CAISEIGLGDEQFF TGTGCCATCAGTGAAATCGGGCTAGGGGATGAGCAGTTCTTC
NA TRBJ2-2 NA TRBV25-1 CASSDFSGPGELFF TGTGCCAGCAGTGATTTCTCGGGTCCCGGGGAGCTGTTTTTT
TRBD2 TRBJ2-3 NA TRBV7-3 CASNPTGGLTDTQYF TGTGCCAGCAACCCGACGGGAGGCCTCACAGATACGCAGTATTTT
NA TRBJ1-6 once TRBV6-1 CASSETRQNYNSPLHF TGTGCCAGCAGTGAAACCCGACAGAACTATAATTCACCCCTCCACTTT
TRBD2 TRBJ2-7 NA TRBV7-6 CASSGGVFGQYF TGTGCCAGCAGCGGGGGGGTATTCGGGCAGTACTTC
NA TRBJ1-4 NA TRBV10-3 CAISESKGNEKLFF TGTGCCATCAGTGAGTCGAAGGGGAATGAAAAACTGTTTTTT
NA TRBJ1-2 NA TRBV15 CATSRDGRVVGGYTF TGTGCCACCAGCAGAGACGGCAGGGTGGTAGGTGGCTACACCTTC
NA TRBJ1-6 NA TRBV6-5 CASSRGANNSPLHF TGTGCCAGCAGCAGAGGGGCGAATAATTCACCCCTCCACTTT
NA TRBJ2-2 NA TRBV4-2 CASSQAAQWGGTRANTGELFF TGTGCCAGCAGCCAAGCGGCCCAGTGGGGCGGGACGCGAGCGAACACCGGGGAGCTGTTTTTT
NA TRBJ2-3 NA TRBV7-3 CASSLGNVGTDTQYF TGTGCCAGCAGCTTAGGGAACGTGGGCACAGATACGCAGTATTTT
NA TRBJ2-5 once TRBV5-1 CASSLSGGEVETQYF TGCGCCAGCAGCTTGTCCGGGGGCGAGGTGGAGACCCAGTACTTC
NA TRBJ1-1 NA TRBV19 CASLILGSSYTEAFF TGTGCCAGCCTCATTCTGGGATCCTCATACACTGAAGCTTTCTTT
NA TRBJ2-5 NA TRBV3-1/TRBV3-2 CASSQDALVGETQYF TGTGCCAGCAGCCAAGATGCACTAGTCGGAGAGACCCAGTACTTC
TRBD1 TRBJ1-5 once TRBV6-2/TRBV6-3 CASSPGTAPNNQPQHF TGTGCCAGCAGCCCAGGGACAGCCCCAAACAATCAGCCCCAGCATTTT
TRBD1 TRBJ1-2 NA TRBV29-1 CSVDRGLYGYTF TGCAGCGTGGACAGGGGGCTTTATGGCTACACCTTC
TRBD2 TRBJ2-1 once TRBV4-2 CASSQDLAASYNEQFF TGTGCCAGCAGCCAAGACCTAGCGGCTTCCTACAATGAGCAGTTCTTC
TRBD2 TRBJ2-1 NA TRBV3-1/TRBV3-2 CASSQVLAGYNEQFF TGTGCCAGCAGCCAAGTCCTAGCGGGGTACAATGAGCAGTTCTTC
NA TRBJ2-1 once TRBV11-3 CASSSREPGRAPGGEQFF TGTGCCAGCAGCTCCCGTGAACCCGGGCGGGCCCCTGGAGGGGAGCAGTTCTTC
TRBD2 TRBJ2-7 NA TRBV7-6 CASSLETSGSYEQYF TGTGCCAGCAGCTTAGAGACTAGCGGGTCCTACGAGCAGTACTTC
NA TRBJ2-2 NA TRBV30 CACSMAGELFF TGTGCCTGCTCTATGGCCGGGGAGCTGTTTTTT
TRBD1 TRBJ1-2 NA TRBV19 CASRRGTGEDGYTF TGTGCCAGTAGAAGAGGTACAGGGGAGGATGGCTACACCTTC
NA TRBJ1-1 NA TRBV25-1 CASSEYSGSEAFF TGTGCCAGCAGTGAATATTCGGGGTCTGAAGCTTTCTTT
NA TRBJ1-3 NA TRBV6-5 CASSYDRHSGNTIYF TGTGCCAGCAGTTACGACAGACACTCTGGAAACACCATATATTTT
NA TRBJ2-3 NA TRBV5-4 CASSLVWRATDTQYF TGTGCCAGCAGCTTGGTTTGGCGGGCGACAGATACGCAGTATTTT
NA TRBJ2-1 NA TRBV5-1 CASRDGNSNEQFF TGCGCCAGCAGGGACGGCAATTCCAATGAGCAGTTCTTC
NA TRBJ1-1 NA TRBV28 CASSLTPKFDKGAFF TGTGCCAGCAGTTTAACCCCTAAATTTGATAAAGGAGCTTTCTTT
NA TRBJ2-7 NA TRBV5-4 CASSLKLSYEQYF TGTGCCAGCAGCTTGAAACTCTCCTACGAGCAGTACTTC
NA TRBJ1-2 NA TRBV29-1 CSVRTSLYGYTF TGCAGCGTCAGGACCTCCCTATATGGCTACACCTTC
NA TRBJ2-1 NA TRBV29-1 CSVGIGYNEQFF TGCAGCGTTGGGATAGGGTACAATGAGCAGTTCTTC
NA TRBJ2-3 NA TRBV7-9 CASGHFGDTQYF TGTGCCAGTGGGCATTTCGGGGATACGCAGTATTTT
NA TRBJ2-7 NA TRBV7-8 CASTPTGTTPEQYF TGTGCCAGCACCCCCACGGGGACCACACCAGAGCAGTACTTC
NA TRBJ1-1 NA TRBV12-3/TRBV12-4 CASGISRDTEAFF TGTGCCAGCGGCATCTCGAGGGACACTGAAGCTTTCTTT
NA TRBJ2-6 NA TRBV6-6 CASSTNPSGANVLTF TGTGCCAGCAGTACAAACCCTTCGGGGGCCAACGTCCTGACTTTC
NA TRBJ2-3 NA TRBV7-9 CASNPLLGDTQYF TGTGCCAGCAACCCCCTCCTGGGAGATACGCAGTATTTT
TRBD2 TRBJ2-7 NA TRBV3-1/TRBV3-2 CASSQGVAGWYEQYF TGTGCCAGCAGCCAAGGGGTAGCGGGTTGGTACGAGCAGTACTTC
NA TRBJ2-7 NA TRBV27 CASSLYLGVYYEQYF TGTGCCAGCAGTTTATATCTCGGGGTCTACTACGAGCAGTACTTC
TRBD1 TRBJ1-4 NA TRBV13 CASSFDRGSEKLFF TGTGCCAGCAGCTTCGACAGGGGATCCGAAAAACTGTTTTTT
NA TRBJ1-6 NA TRBV27 CASSPRGSHNSPLHF TGTGCCAGCAGCCCTAGGGGGTCCCATAATTCACCCCTCCACTTT
TRBD1 TRBJ1-2 NA TRBV7-3 CASSRTGELDGYTF TGTGCCAGCAGCCGTACAGGGGAGTTAGATGGCTACACCTTC
NA TRBJ1-4 once TRBV5-1 CASSLGATVGEKLFF TGCGCCAGCAGCTTGGGGGCGACGGTGGGTGAAAAACTGTTTTTT
TRBD2 TRBJ2-3 NA TRBV10-3 CAITAGGTDTQYF TGTGCCATCACTGCGGGGGGCACAGATACGCAGTATTTT
NA TRBJ2-2 once TRBV6-6 CASSPLGVRGIGGELFF TGTGCCAGCAGTCCCTTAGGGGTCAGGGGAATTGGCGGGGAGCTGTTTTTT
NA TRBJ1-1 NA TRBV7-2 CASSLARTNTEAFF TGTGCCAGCAGCTTAGCGCGAACGAACACTGAAGCTTTCTTT
NA TRBJ2-7 NA TRBV5-5 CASSLRAGNTYEQYF TGTGCCAGCAGCTTAAGGGCAGGGAACACCTACGAGCAGTACTTC
NA TRBJ2-7 NA TRBV12-3/TRBV12-4 CASSLTGGGEQYF TGTGCCAGCAGTTTGACCGGGGGCGGCGAGCAGTACTTC
TRBD2 TRBJ2-5 NA TRBV6-6 CASSYGTSGSGSAAGTQYF TGTGCCAGCAGCTACGGGACTAGCGGGAGTGGTTCGGCGGCTGGGACCCAGTACTTC